This record looks at one T cell receptor (beta chain) sequence and its context. What it binds is not known. Some clones are missing from TCRdb's copy, which holds only in-frame ones; the method was immunoSEQ multiplex PCR. The sample carries some 90,000 clones, roughly nine tenths recorded once. The sample originates from a study of OX40 agonist ivuxolimab in advanced cancers. Study background: With a range of about 23 to 90, age averaged 60 years, and approximately 83% were male. Past anti-PD-1, anti-PD-L1 or anti-CTLA-4 therapy was accepted, and roughly 37% had received some. Findings and limits, study-wide: Among the lowest peripheral clonal expansion occurred in 0.1-3.0 mg/kg partial responders.

CDR1 SGHVS and CDR2 FQNEAQ come from the germline V gene. V was pared by 7 bases and J by 9 bases, with 19 bases of the junction left unmatched. The CDR3 is 16 residues long. The sequences come from CD4+ or CD8+ T cells sorted from blood, collected in a trial of the OX40 agonist ivuxolimab. The rearrangement joins TRBV7-8 to TRBJ2-5; 8 positions match TRBD1. The receptor's source is an adult with an advanced solid tumor such as melanoma, head and neck, liver or kidney cancer. This chain's CDR3 is CASTPGGQGLQLAQYF. The CDR3 nucleotides read TGTGCCAGCACCCCCGGAGGACAGGGTCTTCAATTGGCCCAGTACTTC.